This paragraph covers one T cell receptor beta chain sequence. Antigen unknown. These data belong to a study of untreated major depressive disorder. Whole-study results and caveats: TRBV05-01 (Vbeta 5.1) usage was higher in CD4+ T cells of depressed patients than controls. TRBV25-01 and TRBV02-01 followed the flow pattern without significance.

Trimming left V 7 bases short and J 0 bases short, with 16 bases between. The CDR3 spans 16 residues. From germline, CDR1 is LNHDA and CDR2 SQIVND (reference sequence). The repertoire was sequenced with immunoSEQ multiplex PCR; TCRdb's copy has only in-frame clones and lacks some. In the table there are about 25,000 clones, 91% of which are singletons. For sex, age, current smoking status and body mass index, every depressed patient had a pairwise-matched non-depressed control. Patients had taken no psychiatric medication, including antidepressants, for at least 8 weeks before enrollment. Excluded: major illness, comorbidity, regular medication, drug use, over 100 g alcohol weekly.

Sequenced sample: CD4+ T cells from PBMCs. The V gene is TRBV19, the J gene TRBJ2-1, with D hard to call. This TCR was sampled from a woman aged 25 to 39 with major depressive disorder. CDR3 nucleotides: TGTGCCAGTAATAATCCGGGCGGAAGCTCCTACAATGAGCAGTTCTTC. Translated: CASNNPGGSSYNEQFF.